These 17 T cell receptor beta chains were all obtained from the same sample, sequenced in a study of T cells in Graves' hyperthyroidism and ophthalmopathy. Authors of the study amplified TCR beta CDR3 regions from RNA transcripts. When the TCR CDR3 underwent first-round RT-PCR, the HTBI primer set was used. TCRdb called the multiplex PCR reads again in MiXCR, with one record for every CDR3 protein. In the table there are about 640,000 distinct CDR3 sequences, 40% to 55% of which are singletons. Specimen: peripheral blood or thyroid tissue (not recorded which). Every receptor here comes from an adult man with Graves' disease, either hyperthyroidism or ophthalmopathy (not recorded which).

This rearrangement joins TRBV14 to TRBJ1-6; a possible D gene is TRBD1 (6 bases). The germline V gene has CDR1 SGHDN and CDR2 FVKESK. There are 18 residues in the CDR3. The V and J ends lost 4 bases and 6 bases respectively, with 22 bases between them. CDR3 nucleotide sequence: TGTGCCAGCAGCCCCGGGCTCGACAGGCCGAACCGTAATTCACCCCTCCACTTT. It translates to CASSPGLDRPNRNSPLHF.

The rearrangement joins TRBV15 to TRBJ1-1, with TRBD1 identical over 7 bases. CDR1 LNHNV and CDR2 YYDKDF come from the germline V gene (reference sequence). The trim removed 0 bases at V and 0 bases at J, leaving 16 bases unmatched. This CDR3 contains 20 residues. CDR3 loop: CATSRDGNRGTRVMNTEAFF. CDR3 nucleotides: TGTGCCACCAGCAGAGATGGGAACAGGGGCACGAGGGTTATGAACACTGAAGCTTTCTTT.

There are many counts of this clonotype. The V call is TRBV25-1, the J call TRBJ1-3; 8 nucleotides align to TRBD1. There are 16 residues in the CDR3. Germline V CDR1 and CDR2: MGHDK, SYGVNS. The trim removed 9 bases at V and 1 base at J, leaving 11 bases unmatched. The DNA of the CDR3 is TGTGCCAGGCAAGAGGGACAGGCTCATTCTGGAAACACCATATATTTT. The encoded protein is CARQEGQAHSGNTIYF.

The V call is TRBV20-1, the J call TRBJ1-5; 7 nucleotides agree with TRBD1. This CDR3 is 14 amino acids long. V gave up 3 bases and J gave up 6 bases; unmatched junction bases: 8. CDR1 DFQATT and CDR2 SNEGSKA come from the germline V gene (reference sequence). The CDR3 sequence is CSARPEGAVQPQHF. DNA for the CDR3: TGCAGTGCTAGGCCGGAGGGGGCGGTTCAGCCCCAGCATTTT.

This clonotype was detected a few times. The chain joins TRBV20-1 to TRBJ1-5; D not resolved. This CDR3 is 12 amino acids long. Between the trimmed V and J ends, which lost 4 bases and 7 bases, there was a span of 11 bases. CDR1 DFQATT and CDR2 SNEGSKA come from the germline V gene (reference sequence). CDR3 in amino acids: CSATDIGQPQHF. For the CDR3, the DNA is TGCAGTGCTACGGATATAGGGCAGCCCCAGCATTTT.

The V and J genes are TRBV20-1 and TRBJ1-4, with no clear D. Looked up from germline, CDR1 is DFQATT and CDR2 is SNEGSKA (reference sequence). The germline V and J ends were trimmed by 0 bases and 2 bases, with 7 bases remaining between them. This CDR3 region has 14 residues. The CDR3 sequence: CSARDQWTNEKLFF. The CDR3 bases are TGCAGTGCTAGAGACCAATGGACTAATGAAAAACTGTTTTTT.

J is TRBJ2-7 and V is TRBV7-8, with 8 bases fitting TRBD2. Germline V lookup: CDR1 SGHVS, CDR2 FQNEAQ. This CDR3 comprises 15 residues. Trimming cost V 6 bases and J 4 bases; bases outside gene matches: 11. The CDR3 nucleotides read TGTGCCAGCAGTCGCGCCGGGACTAGGGAATACGAGCAGTACTTC. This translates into CASSRAGTREYEQYF. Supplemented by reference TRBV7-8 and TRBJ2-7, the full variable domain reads GAGVSQSPRYKVAKRGQDVALRCDPISGHVSLFWYQQALGQGPEFLTYFQNEAQLDKSGLPSDRFFAERPEGSVSTLKIQRTQQEDSAVYLCASSRAGTREYEQYFGPGTRLTVT.

The DNA for the CDR3 is TGCAGCTCACCGACCGTAACAGGGGGCATTGAAGCTTTCTTT. Translating gives CSSPTVTGGIEAFF. This sequence joins TRBV29-1 and TRBJ1-1; 9 bases map to TRBD1. Germline assignment: CDR1 SQVTM and CDR2 ANQGSEA. The CDR3 loop spans 14 amino acids. J gave up 7 bases and V 8 bases, and 14 bases lay outside the gene matches.

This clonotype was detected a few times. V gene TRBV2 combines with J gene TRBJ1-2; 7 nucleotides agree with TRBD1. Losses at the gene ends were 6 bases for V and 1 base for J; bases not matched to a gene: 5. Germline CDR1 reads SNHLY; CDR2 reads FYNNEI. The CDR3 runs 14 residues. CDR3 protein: CASRGTVLNYGYTF. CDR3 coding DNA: TGTGCCAGCAGAGGGACAGTCCTTAACTATGGCTACACCTTC. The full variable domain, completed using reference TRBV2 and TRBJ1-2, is EPEVTQTPSHQVTQMGQEVILRCVPISNHLYFYWYRQILGQKVEFLVSFYNNEISEKSEIFDDQFSVERPDGSNFTLKIRSTKLEDSAMYFCASRGTVLNYGYTFGSGTRLTVV.

The CDR3 DNA sequence: TGTGCCAGCAGCTCTGGACAGGGAGGAAACACCATATATTTT. It is translated as CASSSGQGGNTIYF. The rearrangement joins TRBV7-9 to TRBJ1-3; 8 bases are shared with TRBD1. The CDR3 has 14 residues. After removal of 4 bases from V and 4 bases from J, the junction contained 3 bases not matched to a gene. Germline V gene data show CDR1 as SEHNR and CDR2 as FQNEAQ (reference sequence). Using reference TRBV7-9 and TRBJ1-3 for the parts outside the CDR3, the full variable domain is DTGVSQNPRHKITKRGQNVTFRCDPISEHNRLYWYRQTLGQGPEFLTYFQNEAQLEKSRLLSDRFSAERPKGSFSTLEIQRTEQGDSAMYLCASSSGQGGNTIYFGEGSWLTVV.

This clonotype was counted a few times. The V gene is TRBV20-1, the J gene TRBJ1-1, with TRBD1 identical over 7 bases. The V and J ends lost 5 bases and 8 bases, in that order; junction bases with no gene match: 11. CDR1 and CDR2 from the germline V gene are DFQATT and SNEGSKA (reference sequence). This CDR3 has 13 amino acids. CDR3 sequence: CSAQTGAREEAFF. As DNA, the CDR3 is TGCAGTGCTCAAACAGGGGCGCGAGAAGAAGCTTTCTTT.

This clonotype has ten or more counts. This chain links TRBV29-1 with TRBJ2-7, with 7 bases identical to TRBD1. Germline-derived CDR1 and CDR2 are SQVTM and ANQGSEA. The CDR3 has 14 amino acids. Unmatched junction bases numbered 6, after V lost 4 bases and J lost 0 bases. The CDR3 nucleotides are TGCAGCGTTGGGGCCGGGACAGCCTCCTACGAGCAGTACTTC. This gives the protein CSVGAGTASYEQYF.

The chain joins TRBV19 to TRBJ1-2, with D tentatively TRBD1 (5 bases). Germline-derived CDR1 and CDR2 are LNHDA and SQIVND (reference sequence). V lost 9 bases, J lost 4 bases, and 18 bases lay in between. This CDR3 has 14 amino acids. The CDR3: CASKGSGLSYGYTF. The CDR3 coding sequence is TGTGCCAGCAAAGGTTCGGGACTATCCTATGGCTACACCTTC. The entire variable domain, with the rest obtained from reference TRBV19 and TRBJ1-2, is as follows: DGGITQSPKYLFRKEGQNVTLSCEQNLNHDAMYWYRQDPGQGLRLIYYSQIVNDFQKGDIAEGYSVSREKKESFPLTVTSAQKNPTAFYLCASKGSGLSYGYTFGSGTRLTVV.

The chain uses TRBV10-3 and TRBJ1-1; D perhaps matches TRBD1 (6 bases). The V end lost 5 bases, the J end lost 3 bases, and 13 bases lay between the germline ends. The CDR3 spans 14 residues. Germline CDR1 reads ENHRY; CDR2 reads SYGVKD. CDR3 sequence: CAISSKQGHTEAFF. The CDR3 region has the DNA TGTGCCATCAGTTCCAAACAGGGCCACACTGAAGCTTTCTTT.

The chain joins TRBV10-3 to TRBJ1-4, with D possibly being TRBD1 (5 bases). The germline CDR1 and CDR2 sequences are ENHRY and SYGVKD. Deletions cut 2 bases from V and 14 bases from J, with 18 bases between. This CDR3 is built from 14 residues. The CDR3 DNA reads TGTGCCATCAGTGAGGACGGTTTGAGGGGCGGTCTGTTTTTT. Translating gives CAISEDGLRGGLFF.

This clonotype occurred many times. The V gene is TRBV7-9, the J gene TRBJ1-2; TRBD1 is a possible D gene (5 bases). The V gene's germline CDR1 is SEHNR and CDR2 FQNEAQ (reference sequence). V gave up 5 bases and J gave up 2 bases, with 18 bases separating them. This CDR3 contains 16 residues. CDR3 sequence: CASSVTGTAKNYGYTF. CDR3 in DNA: TGTGCCAGCAGCGTCACCGGGACTGCAAAGAACTATGGCTACACCTTC.

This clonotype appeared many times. The CDR3 DNA sequence: TGTGCCAGCAGGGAGACAGGGGCCTATGGCTACACCTTC. Protein: CASRETGAYGYTF. V is TRBV28 and J is TRBJ1-2; the match to TRBD1 covers 8 bases. This CDR3 spans 13 amino acids. The germline V gene encodes CDR1 MDHEN and CDR2 SYDVKM. With 6 bases clipped from V and 4 bases from J, the junction kept 4 bases outside the gene matches.